Presented here are 20 T cell receptor beta chains from one specimen sequenced in a study of cytomegalovirus exposure and HLA in healthy donors. The PCR used 60 Vbeta and 13 Jbeta primers. Sequencing used immunoSEQ multiplex PCR; TCRdb keeps in-frame clones, though not all of them. The table has 65,000 to 95,000 clones, around 80% seen once. Sequencing used PBMCs. The receptors come from a male donor in good health and CMV-seropositive.

This clone has only a few counts. The chain has TRBV28 and TRBJ2-5; a weak D match, TRBD2 (5 bases). This CDR3 is 14 amino acids long. The ends were cut back, 7 bases at V and 5 bases at J, with 17 bases in the middle. CDR1 is MDHEN and CDR2 is SYDVKM in the germline V gene. The CDR3: CASNQVSGKETQYF. The CDR3 nucleotides read TGTGCCAGCAATCAGGTCTCCGGGAAGGAGACCCAGTACTTC. Using reference TRBV28 and TRBJ2-5 for the parts outside the CDR3, the full variable domain is DVKVTQSSRYLVKRTGEKVFLECVQDMDHENMFWYRQDPGLGLRLIYFSYDVKMKEKGDIPEGYSVSREKKERFSLILESASTNQTSMYLCASNQVSGKETQYFGPGTRLLVL.

The chain has TRBV28 and TRBJ2-7; the match to TRBD1 covers 9 bases. The CDR3 length is 17 residues. The germline CDR1 and CDR2 sequences are MDHEN and SYDVKM. V lost 4 bases to trimming and J lost 0 bases; unmatched junction nucleotides: 10. CDR3 in DNA: TGTGCCAGCAGTTCAACCCCCGGGACAGGGAGCTCCTACGAGCAGTACTTC. This gives the protein CASSSTPGTGSSYEQYF.

The chain has TRBV11-2 and TRBJ2-1; 9 bases are a match to TRBD2. The CDR3 covers 13 residues. Trimming at V came to 5 bases and at J to 12 bases, leaving 8 bases not matched to a gene. CDR1 is SGHAT, CDR2 FQNNGV, per germline. CDR3 in DNA: TGTGCCAGCAGCCACGGACTAGCGTTTGGGCAGTTCTTC. Encoded protein: CASSHGLAFGQFF.

In this sample, this clone turned up a few times. V usage is TRBV27 and J usage is TRBJ1-2; the match to TRBD1 covers 8 bases. The CDR3 runs to 17 residues. J lost 4 bases, V lost 6 bases, and 16 bases had no gene match. Germline V lookup: CDR1 MNHEY, CDR2 SMNVEV (reference sequence). The CDR3 is CASRNSGTGEMGYGYTF. In DNA, the CDR3 is TGTGCCAGCAGAAACTCCGGGACAGGCGAGATGGGCTATGGCTACACCTTC.

The V and J genes are TRBV27 and TRBJ2-3, with D perhaps matching TRBD2 (6 bases). V gave up 4 bases and J gave up 2 bases, with 10 bases separating them. The CDR3 totals 14 residues. Per the germline V gene, CDR1 is MNHEY and CDR2 is SMNVEV (reference sequence). CDR3 bases: TGTGCCAGCAGTTACGAGCGGGTCACAGATACGCAGTATTTT. Amino acids: CASSYERVTDTQYF.

This chain links TRBV7-6 with TRBJ1-3; a possible D gene is TRBD1 (5 bases). Trimming removed 1 base from V and 0 bases from J, with 10 bases in between. The CDR3 covers 16 residues. Germline V gene sequence: CDR1 SGHVS, CDR2 FNYEAQ. CDR3 region: CASSLGTPSSGNTIYF. For the CDR3, the DNA is TGTGCCAGCAGCTTAGGGACACCGAGCTCTGGAAACACCATATATTTT.

This clone was seen only once. For the CDR3, the DNA is TGTGCCAGCATGAAGACAGGGGGCTTCTATGAGCAGTTCTTC. Encoded protein: CASMKTGGFYEQFF. This sequence joins TRBV27 and TRBJ2-1; 10 positions match TRBD1. The CDR3 extends over 14 amino acids. V was clipped by 7 bases and J by 8 bases; unmatched bases: 8. Germline lookup yields CDR1 MNHEY and CDR2 SMNVEV (reference sequence).

The chain links TRBV25-1 to TRBJ2-7; 13 bases match TRBD2. V lost 6 bases to trimming and J lost 1 base; unmatched junction nucleotides: 6. Germline values: CDR1 MGHDK, CDR2 SYGVNS. This CDR3 contains 16 residues. The CDR3 DNA reads TGTGCCAGCAGCCCTAGGACTAGCGGGGGTTCCTACGAGCAGTACTTC. Its translation is CASSPRTSGGSYEQYF.

This clone was detected once. The chain employs TRBV6-1 and TRBJ2-5; no firm D call. Germline V CDR1 and CDR2: MNHNS, SASEGT. The CDR3 sequence is 14 residues long. Trimming removed 6 bases from V and 2 bases from J, with 13 bases in between. The CDR3 nucleotides read TGTGCCAGCAGCCCCATCCGACATCAAGAGACCCAGTACTTC. Translation: CASSPIRHQETQYF.

The chain recombines TRBV23-1 with TRBJ1-5, with D uncertain. TRBV23-1 is reported as an ORF; its role is uncertain. Trimming removed 0 bases from V and 0 bases from J, with 12 bases in between. CDR3 size: 17 residues. The CDR3 reads CASSQSLTEYSNQPQHF. For the CDR3, the DNA is TGCGCCAGCAGTCAATCGCTCACAGAATATAGCAATCAGCCCCAGCATTTT.

In DNA form, the CDR3 reads TGTGCCAGCAGTTTATCAGCGGGAGAGTCTTACAATGAGCAGTTCTTC. This codes for CASSLSAGESYNEQFF. V usage is TRBV27 and J usage is TRBJ2-1; TRBD2 matches 8 bases. Germline CDR1 is MNHEY and CDR2 is SMNVEV (reference sequence). This CDR3 has 16 residues. The V gene end was trimmed by 0 bases and the J gene end by 4 bases; junction bases not matched to a gene: 5.

V and J are TRBV25-1 and TRBJ2-7, with D unresolved. The CDR3 length is 13 residues. V lost 3 bases and J 0 bases, leaving 6 bases between the germline ends. Germline V gene sequence: CDR1 MGHDK, CDR2 SYGVNS. In DNA, the CDR3 is TGTGCCAGCAGTGAGAGGAGCTCCTACGAGCAGTACTTC. This sequence encodes CASSERSSYEQYF.

The V gene is TRBV4-3, the J gene TRBJ2-1; D is undetermined. The CDR3 is 14 residues long. CDR1 and CDR2 (germline): LGHNA, YSLEER. Trimming stripped 3 bases from V and 8 bases from J, with 14 bases between. The CDR3 loop is CASSQTPRRHEQFF. CDR3 sequence (DNA): TGCGCCAGCAGCCAGACCCCGAGGCGGCATGAGCAGTTCTTC.

The rearrangement links TRBV5-1 to TRBJ2-2; D is possibly TRBD1 (6 bases). V lost 5 bases and J 7 bases, leaving 12 bases between the germline ends. The V gene's germline CDR1 is SGHRS and CDR2 YFSETQ. The length of the CDR3 is 13 residues. The CDR3 loop reads CASRPQGNGELFF. CDR3 sequence (DNA): TGCGCCAGCAGACCTCAGGGGAACGGGGAGCTGTTTTTT.

This clone turned up a few times. The V call is TRBV4-2, the J call TRBJ2-7; tentative D call: TRBD1 (6 bases). Germline V gene lookup returns CDR1 LGHNA and CDR2 YNFKEQ. The CDR3 loop spans 14 amino acids. The ends were cut back, 1 base at V and 0 bases at J, with 7 bases in the middle. The CDR3 spells CASSQGTASYEQYF. The DNA for the CDR3 is TGTGCCAGCAGCCAAGGGACAGCCTCCTACGAGCAGTACTTC.

The rearrangement joins TRBV4-2 to TRBJ2-3; weak D call: TRBD2 (5 bases). The CDR3 consists of 17 residues. Trimming removed 1 base at V and 6 bases at J, with 20 bases between. Germline CDR1 reads LGHNA; CDR2 reads YNFKEQ. CDR3 nucleotides: TGTGCCAGCAGCCAAGTGGGCTTAGCGACGGCGTGGGATACGCAGTATTTT. Encoded protein: CASSQVGLATAWDTQYF.

This clone was observed a few times. The rearrangement uses TRBV18 and TRBJ2-7, with D possibly being TRBD2 (5 bases). CDR3 length: 13 amino acids. Per the germline V gene, CDR1 is KGHSH and CDR2 is LQKENI. V was clipped by 5 bases and J by 1 base, with 9 bases between them. This chain's CDR3 is CASSGEYSYEQYF. Here the CDR3 DNA reads TGTGCCAGCTCAGGGGAGTATTCCTACGAGCAGTACTTC.

This chain connects TRBV7-2 to TRBJ2-7; TRBD2 matches 13 bases. The length of the CDR3 is 17 residues. The V segment lost 5 bases and the J segment 0 bases; nucleotides outside the gene matches: 7. Germline V gene sequence: CDR1 SGHTA, CDR2 FQGNSA. For the CDR3, the DNA is TGTGCCAGCAGCCCAATCGGACTAGCGGGGGCCTCCTACGAGCAGTACTTC. As protein: CASSPIGLAGASYEQYF.

This chain uses TRBV10-3 with TRBJ1-5, with D perhaps matching TRBD1 (6 bases). Trimming left V 10 bases short and J 0 bases short, with 10 bases between. This CDR3 region has 13 residues. Per germline, CDR1 ENHRY and CDR2 SYGVKD. CDR3 DNA: TGTGCCACCGGACAGTCTAGCAATCAGCCCCAGCATTTT. Amino acids: CATGQSSNQPQHF.

The chain joins TRBV27 to TRBJ1-4; 7 positions match TRBD1. Germline trimming cut 0 bases from V and 7 bases from J; bases unmatched to any gene: 8. The germline V gene encodes CDR1 MNHEY and CDR2 SMNVEV (reference sequence). The CDR3 sequence is 16 residues long. The CDR3 sequence: CASSLSNRGLGEKLFF. As DNA, the CDR3 is TGTGCCAGCAGTTTATCTAACAGGGGTTTGGGTGAAAAACTGTTTTTT.